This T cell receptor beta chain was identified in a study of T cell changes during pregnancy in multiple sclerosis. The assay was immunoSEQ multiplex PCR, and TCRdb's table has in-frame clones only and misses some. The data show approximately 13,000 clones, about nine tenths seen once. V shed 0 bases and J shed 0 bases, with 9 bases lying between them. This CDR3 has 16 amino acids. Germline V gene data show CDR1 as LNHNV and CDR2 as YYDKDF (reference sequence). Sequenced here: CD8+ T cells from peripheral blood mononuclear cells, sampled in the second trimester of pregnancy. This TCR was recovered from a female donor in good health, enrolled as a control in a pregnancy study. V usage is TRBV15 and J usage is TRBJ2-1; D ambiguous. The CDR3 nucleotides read TGTGCCACCAGCAGAGAGTCTTTGAGCTCCTACAATGAGCAGTTCTTC. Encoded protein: CATSRESLSSYNEQFF.